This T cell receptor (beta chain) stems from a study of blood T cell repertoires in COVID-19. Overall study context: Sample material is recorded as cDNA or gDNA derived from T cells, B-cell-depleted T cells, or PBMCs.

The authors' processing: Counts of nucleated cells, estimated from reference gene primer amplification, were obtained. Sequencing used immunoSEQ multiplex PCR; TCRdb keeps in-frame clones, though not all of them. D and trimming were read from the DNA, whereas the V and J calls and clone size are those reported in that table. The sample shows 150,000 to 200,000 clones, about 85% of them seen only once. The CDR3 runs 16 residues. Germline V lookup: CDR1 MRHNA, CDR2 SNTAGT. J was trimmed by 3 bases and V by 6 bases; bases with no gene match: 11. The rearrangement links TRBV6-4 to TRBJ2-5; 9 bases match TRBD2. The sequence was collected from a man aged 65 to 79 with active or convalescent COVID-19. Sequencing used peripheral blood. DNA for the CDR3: TGTGCCAGCAGCGTACCTCGTTTAGCGGGAGAAGAGACCCAGTACTTC. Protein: CASSVPRLAGEETQYF.